This is a list of T cell receptor beta chains from one sample in a study of T cell changes during pregnancy in multiple sclerosis. Here immunoSEQ multiplex PCR was the method, and the copy in TCRdb shows in-frame clones only, minus some. The table includes more than 15,000 clones, more than 75% detected once. The sequences come from CD4+ T cells from peripheral blood mononuclear cells, collected in the first trimester of pregnancy. All receptors come from a female donor in good health, enrolled as a control in a pregnancy study. Both conserved end residues are part of each CDR3. D genes are given only for firm matches.

j_call,v_call,cdr3_length,d_call,cdr3_aa,cdr3_nt
TRBJ1-1,TRBV18,11,-,CASSWGPEAFF,TGTGCCAGCTCCTGGGGGCCTGAAGCTTTCTTT
TRBJ2-7,TRBV6-5,15,TRBD1,CASSYSGQGGHEQYF,TGTGCCAGCAGTTACTCGGGACAGGGGGGCCACGAGCAGTACTTC
TRBJ1-2,TRBV19,16,-,CASSLAGADFGYGYTF,TGTGCCAGTAGTCTGGCAGGGGCGGACTTTGGCTATGGCTACACCTTC
TRBJ1-1,TRBV18,12,-,CASSPRDSAAFF,TGTGCCAGCTCACCCCGGGACTCCGCCGCTTTCTTT
TRBJ1-2,TRBV5-6,18,TRBD1,CASSLAGEGQEGDYGYTF,TGTGCCAGCAGCTTGGCCGGGGAAGGACAGGAGGGCGACTATGGCTACACCTTC
TRBJ1-4,TRBV6-1,13,TRBD1,CARKGQGDEKLFF,TGTGCCAGGAAGGGACAGGGTGACGAAAAACTGTTTTTT
TRBJ2-2,TRBV6-4,13,-,CASSGTGTGELFF,TGTGCCAGCAGTGGTACAGGGACCGGGGAGCTGTTTTTT
TRBJ1-1,TRBV10-3,15,TRBD1,CAISGKTGGNTEAFF,TGTGCCATCAGTGGAAAGACAGGGGGGAACACTGAAGCTTTCTTT
TRBJ1-1,TRBV6-1,12,TRBD1,CATRSWDRGAFF,TGTGCCACCCGGTCTTGGGACAGGGGTGCTTTCTTT
TRBJ1-1,TRBV11-2,15,TRBD1,CASSLLDRGNTEAFF,TGTGCCAGCAGCTTATTAGACAGGGGGAACACTGAAGCTTTCTTT